These 14 T cell receptor beta chains were all obtained from the same sample, sequenced in a study of T cell repertoires in cytomegalovirus infection. Via MiXCR, TCRdb re-called the reads, giving one row per CDR3 protein. This table holds under 200,000 distinct CDR3 sequences, roughly 9% found once. The specimen was PBMCs. Source of these receptors: a human donor in good health (CMV status not recorded). Some clones in this sample may be carry-over from other donors' samples.

This clonotype came up many times. The chain uses TRBV4-1 and TRBJ2-4; perhaps D is TRBD1 or TRBD2 (5 bases each). V was clipped by 1 base and J by 0 bases, with 16 bases between them. The CDR3 extends over 18 amino acids. Looked up from germline, CDR1 is MGHRA and CDR2 is YSYEKL. The CDR3 sequence is CASSQGRQGDLAKNIQYF. The CDR3 DNA reads TGCGCCAGCAGCCAAGGACGTCAAGGGGACCTAGCCAAAAACATTCAGTACTTC.

This clonotype was picked up many times. This chain uses TRBV7-9 with TRBJ2-5, with 11 bases lining up with TRBD2. The CDR3 contains 16 residues. In germline, CDR1 is SEHNR, CDR2 FQNEAQ (reference sequence). J was trimmed by 7 bases and V by 5 bases; bases with no gene match: 12. CDR3 loop: CASSQPSGRLPGTQYF. CDR3 DNA sequence: TGTGCCAGCAGCCAGCCTAGCGGGAGGCTCCCGGGGACCCAGTACTTC.

The CDR3 region is CSANGQEFYGYTF. DNA for the CDR3: TGCAGTGCTAACGGACAGGAATTCTATGGCTACACCTTC. This chain links TRBV20-1 with TRBJ1-2, with 7 bases identical to TRBD1. V dropped 4 bases and J dropped 4; count of bases not matched to a gene: 6. The germline CDR1 and CDR2 sequences are DFQATT and SNEGSKA (reference sequence). The CDR3 is 13 residues long.

The rearrangement uses TRBV19 and TRBJ1-1; D gene uncertain. V gave up 3 bases and J gave up 4 bases, with 9 bases separating them. Germline V gene data show CDR1 as LNHDA and CDR2 as SQIVND (reference sequence). CDR3 size: 13 residues. Here the CDR3 reads CASSIRARTEAFF. CDR3 coding DNA: TGTGCCAGTAGTATCCGAGCGCGCACTGAAGCTTTCTTT.

This clonotype was found a few times. The chain recombines TRBV12-3 or TRBV12-4 with TRBJ1-4; D call uncertain. This CDR3 has 11 residues. The V gene lost 6 bases and the J gene lost 7 bases, with 6 bases spanning the gap. The CDR3 sequence is CASSSGEKLFF. The CDR3 nucleotides are TGTGCCAGCAGCTCCGGTGAAAAACTGTTTTTT.

The sample holds many counts of this clonotype. The rearrangement joins TRBV5-4 to TRBJ1-1; D gene ambiguous. Germline V lookup: CDR1 SGHNT, CDR2 YYREEE (reference sequence). V lost 3 bases, J lost 1 base, and 4 bases lay in between. The CDR3 runs 12 residues. CDR3 region: CASSYQNTEAFF. The CDR3 DNA follows: TGTGCCAGCAGCTACCAGAACACTGAAGCTTTCTTT.

This sequence joins TRBV19 and TRBJ2-1; 13 bases map to TRBD2. Germline V lookup: CDR1 LNHDA, CDR2 SQIVND (reference sequence). V gave up 6 bases and J gave up 2 bases; unmatched junction bases: 7. This CDR3 spans 17 amino acids. DNA for the CDR3: TGTGCCAGTAGCCGGACTAGCGGGAGTTCGGCCTACAATGAGCAGTTCTTC. Amino acids: CASSRTSGSSAYNEQFF.

The J gene is TRBJ2-1, the V gene TRBV18; TRBD1 is a possible D gene (5 bases). The CDR3 is made up of 14 amino acids. Trimming removed 0 bases at V and 5 bases at J, with 8 bases between. Germline V gene sequence: CDR1 KGHSH, CDR2 LQKENI. CDR3 region: CASSPPAGNNEQFF. Written as DNA, the CDR3 is TGTGCCAGCTCACCACCGGCAGGGAACAATGAGCAGTTCTTC.

This clonotype was counted ten times or more. The gene calls are TRBV7-2 and TRBJ1-6, with D uncertain. Per the germline V gene, CDR1 is SGHTA and CDR2 is FQGNSA. The CDR3 totals 13 residues. V lost 1 base and J 11 bases, leaving 9 bases between the germline ends. The CDR3 here is CASSLDVGTPLHF. The DNA for the CDR3 is TGTGCCAGCAGCTTAGACGTAGGAACACCCCTCCACTTT.

This clonotype was picked up many times. The gene calls are TRBV6-5 and TRBJ1-1; D remains unclear. V gave up 2 bases and J gave up 4 bases, with 14 bases separating them. In germline, CDR1 is MNHEY, CDR2 SVGAGI. This CDR3 is built from 15 residues. CDR3 coding DNA: TGTGCCAGCAGTTACCCCGGCGGGGTGGGCACTGAAGCTTTCTTT. The encoded protein is CASSYPGGVGTEAFF.

J is TRBJ2-1 and V is TRBV5-1, with TRBD2 matching over 8 bases. The CDR3 has 17 residues. V lost 0 bases to trimming and J lost 5 bases; unmatched junction nucleotides: 10. The germline gives CDR1 SGHRS, CDR2 YFSETQ. CDR3 sequence: CASSLVMSGGFHNEQFF. CDR3 DNA sequence: TGCGCCAGCAGCTTGGTTATGTCGGGGGGGTTTCACAATGAGCAGTTCTTC.

In this sample, this clonotype turned up many times. V and J are TRBV7-2 and TRBJ2-7; no definite D call. The CDR3 spans 14 residues. The germline V gene has CDR1 SGHTA and CDR2 FQGNSA. V was pared by 5 bases and J by 0 bases, with 11 bases between. The CDR3 here is CASSRIPGSYEQYF. The CDR3 DNA is TGTGCCAGCAGCCGAATTCCGGGCTCCTACGAGCAGTACTTC. The whole variable domain, filled in from reference TRBV7-2 and TRBJ2-7, reads GAGVSQSPSNKVTEKGKDVELRCDPISGHTALYWYRQSLGQGLEFLIYFQGNSAPDKSGLPSDRFSAERTGGSVSTLTIQRTQQEDSAVYLCASSRIPGSYEQYFGPGTRLTVT.

Ten or more counts support this clonotype. V and J are TRBV7-9 and TRBJ1-4; D is possibly TRBD1 (5 bases). Germline CDR1 reads SEHNR; CDR2 reads FQNEAQ (reference sequence). This CDR3 spans 16 amino acids. With 2 bases removed from V and 7 bases from J, the gap between germline ends came to 17 bases. In DNA form, the CDR3 reads TGTGCCAGCAGCTTAACGCAAGACCTCCAGGGTGAAAAACTGTTTTTT. As protein: CASSLTQDLQGEKLFF. The variable domain in full, with the rest retrieved from reference TRBV7-9 and TRBJ1-4, is DTGVSQNPRHKITKRGQNVTFRCDPISEHNRLYWYRQTLGQGPEFLTYFQNEAQLEKSRLLSDRFSAERPKGSFSTLEIQRTEQGDSAMYLCASSLTQDLQGEKLFFGSGTQLSVL.

The chain carries TRBV18 and TRBJ1-1, with D tentatively TRBD1 (6 bases). The CDR3 has 13 amino acids. Germline V CDR1 and CDR2: KGHSH, LQKENI. V was clipped by 3 bases and J by 4 bases, with 9 bases between them. CDR3 residues: CASSPKGGTEAFF. CDR3 DNA: TGTGCCAGCTCACCTAAAGGGGGCACTGAAGCTTTCTTT.